These 4 T cell receptor beta chains came from one sample sequenced in a study of CXCR3 chemokines and chemotherapy response in bladder cancer. TCRdb itself ran the PCR reads through MiXCR, one entry per CDR3 protein. The data hold 5,000 to 6,500 distinct CDR3 sequences, with approximately 15% observed a single time. Sampling was done from a patient whose treatment included neoadjuvant chemotherapy. Receptor source: a human donor with bladder cancer that responded to neoadjuvant chemotherapy.

Sample share makes this clonotype large. The chain carries TRBV6-2 or TRBV6-3 and TRBJ2-3; D is possibly TRBD1 (6 bases). Germline CDR1 and CDR2: MNHEY and SVGEGT. Trimming cost V 6 bases and J 7 bases, with 11 bases left between them. The CDR3 loop spans 12 amino acids. The CDR3 loop reads CASSPQGNTQYF. In DNA form, the CDR3 reads TGTGCCAGCAGCCCACAGGGCAATACGCAGTATTTT.

This clonotype was seen repeatedly, ten times or more. The genes are TRBV13 and TRBJ2-5; TRBD2 matches 7 bases. The V gene end was trimmed by 3 bases and the J gene end by 3 bases; junction bases not matched to a gene: 13. Looked up from germline, CDR1 is PRHDT and CDR2 is FYEKMQ (reference sequence). The CDR3 contains 17 residues. CDR3 region: CASSLRASGATKETQYF. DNA for the CDR3: TGTGCCAGCAGCTTGCGAGCGAGCGGGGCAACCAAAGAGACCCAGTACTTC.

By share, this clonotype ranks as medium-sized. The DNA for the CDR3 is TGTGCCAGCAGTTACAGGGTGGGCAATCAGCCCCAGCATTTT. It codes for CASSYRVGNQPQHF. This chain joins TRBV6-1 and TRBJ1-5, with D possibly matching TRBD1 (6 bases). The germline V gene has CDR1 MNHNS and CDR2 SASEGT. The V end was cut by 5 bases, the J end by 2 bases, with 10 bases between. This CDR3 has 14 residues.

This clonotype was seen just once. An end of the junction does not agree with germline; a read error may underlie this. The chain has TRBV29-1 and TRBJ2-1; 13 bases are a match to TRBD2. Germline V gene lookup returns CDR1 SQVTM and CDR2 ANQGSEA. This CDR3 has 18 residues. This CDR3 is CSVAAPRLAGGFNNQQFF. CDR3 coding DNA: TGCAGTGTTGCTGCCCCGAGACTAGCGGGAGGTTTCAACAATCAGCAGTTCTTC.